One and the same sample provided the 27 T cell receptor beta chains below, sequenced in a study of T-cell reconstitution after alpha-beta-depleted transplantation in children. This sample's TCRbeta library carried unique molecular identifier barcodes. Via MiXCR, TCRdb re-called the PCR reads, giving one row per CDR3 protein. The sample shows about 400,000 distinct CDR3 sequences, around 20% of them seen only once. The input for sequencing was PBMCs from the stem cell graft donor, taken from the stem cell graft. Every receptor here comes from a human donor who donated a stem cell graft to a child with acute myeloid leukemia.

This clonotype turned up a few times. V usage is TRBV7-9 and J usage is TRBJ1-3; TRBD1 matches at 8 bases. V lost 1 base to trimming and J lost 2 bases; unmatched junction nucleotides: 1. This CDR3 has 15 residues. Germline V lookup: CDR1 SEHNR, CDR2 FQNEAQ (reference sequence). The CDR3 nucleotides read TGTGCCAGCAGCTTAGGGACAGGGCCTGGAAACACCATATATTTT. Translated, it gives CASSLGTGPGNTIYF.

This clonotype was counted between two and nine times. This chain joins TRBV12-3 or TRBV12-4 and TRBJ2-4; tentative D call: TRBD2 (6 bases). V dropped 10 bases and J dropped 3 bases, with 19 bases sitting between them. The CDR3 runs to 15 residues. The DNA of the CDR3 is TGTGCCACCTCCGGGACGGGGGACGGCAAAAACATTCAGTACTTC. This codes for CATSGTGDGKNIQYF.

DNA for the CDR3: TGTGCCACCAGCAGCAACAAGGACTCCTACAATGAGCAGTTCTTC. This sequence encodes CATSSNKDSYNEQFF. V is TRBV15 and J is TRBJ2-1; D is ambiguous. The V and J ends lost 3 bases and 0 bases respectively, with 9 bases between them. The CDR3 has 15 amino acids. From germline, CDR1 is LNHNV and CDR2 YYDKDF (reference sequence). Based on the CDR3 plus reference TRBV15 and TRBJ2-1, the full variable domain is DAMVIQNPRYQVTQFGKPVTLSCSQTLNHNVMYWYQQKSSQAPKLLFHYYDKDFNNEADTPDNFQSRRPNTSFCFLDIRSPGLGDTAMYLCATSSNKDSYNEQFFGPGTRLTVL.

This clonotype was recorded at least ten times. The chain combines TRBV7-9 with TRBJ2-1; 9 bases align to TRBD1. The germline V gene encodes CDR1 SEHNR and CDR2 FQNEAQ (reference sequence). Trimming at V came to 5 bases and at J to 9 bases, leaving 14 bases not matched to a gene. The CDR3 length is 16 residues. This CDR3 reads CASSPSEDRGLSEQFF. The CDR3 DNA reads TGTGCCAGCAGCCCCTCCGAGGACAGGGGATTGAGTGAGCAGTTCTTC.

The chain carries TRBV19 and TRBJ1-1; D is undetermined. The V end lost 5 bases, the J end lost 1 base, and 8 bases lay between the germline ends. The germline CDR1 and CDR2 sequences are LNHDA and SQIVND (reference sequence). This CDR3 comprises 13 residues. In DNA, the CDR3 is TGTGCCAGTAGTGCTCAGAAGAACACTGAAGCTTTCTTT. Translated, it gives CASSAQKNTEAFF.

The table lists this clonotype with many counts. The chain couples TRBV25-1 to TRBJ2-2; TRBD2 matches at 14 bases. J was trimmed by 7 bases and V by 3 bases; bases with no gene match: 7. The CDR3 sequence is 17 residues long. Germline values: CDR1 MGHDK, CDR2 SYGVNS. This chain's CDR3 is CASSDSATSGRGGELFF. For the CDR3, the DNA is TGTGCCAGCAGTGATTCCGCGACTAGCGGGAGGGGCGGGGAGCTGTTTTTT.

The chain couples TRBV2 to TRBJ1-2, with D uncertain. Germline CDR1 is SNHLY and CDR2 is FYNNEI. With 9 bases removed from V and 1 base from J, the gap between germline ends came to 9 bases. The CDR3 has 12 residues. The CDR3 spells CASRPDNYGYTF. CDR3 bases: TGTGCCAGTCGACCCGATAACTATGGCTACACCTTC.

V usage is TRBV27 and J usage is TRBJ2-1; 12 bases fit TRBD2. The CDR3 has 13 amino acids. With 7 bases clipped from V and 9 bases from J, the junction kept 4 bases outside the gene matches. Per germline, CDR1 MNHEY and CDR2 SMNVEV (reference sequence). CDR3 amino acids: CASKLAGGVEQFF. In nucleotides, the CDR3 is TGTGCCAGCAAGCTAGCGGGAGGGGTTGAGCAGTTCTTC.

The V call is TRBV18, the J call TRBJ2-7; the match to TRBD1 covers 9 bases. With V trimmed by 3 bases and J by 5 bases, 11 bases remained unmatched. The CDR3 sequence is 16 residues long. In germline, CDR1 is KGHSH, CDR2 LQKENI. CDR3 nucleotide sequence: TGTGCCAGCTCACCCTTAATGGGACAGGGCGTCCACGAGCAGTACTTC. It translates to CASSPLMGQGVHEQYF.

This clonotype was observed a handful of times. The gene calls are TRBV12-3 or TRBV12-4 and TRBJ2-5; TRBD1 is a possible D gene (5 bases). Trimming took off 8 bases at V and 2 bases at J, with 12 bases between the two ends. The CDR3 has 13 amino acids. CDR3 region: CASSQGRQETQYF. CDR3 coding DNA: TGTGCCAGCTCCCAGGGCAGACAAGAGACCCAGTACTTC.

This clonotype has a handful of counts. The chain's CDR3 is CASSQELAGGGGANVLTF. The CDR3 DNA is TGTGCCAGCAGCCAAGAACTAGCGGGAGGCGGTGGGGCCAACGTCCTGACTTTC. The J gene is TRBJ2-6, the V gene TRBV4-2; 12 nucleotides line up with TRBD2. V was clipped by 0 bases and J by 3 bases; unmatched bases: 3. Germline V gene sequence: CDR1 LGHNA, CDR2 YNFKEQ. This CDR3 has 18 residues.

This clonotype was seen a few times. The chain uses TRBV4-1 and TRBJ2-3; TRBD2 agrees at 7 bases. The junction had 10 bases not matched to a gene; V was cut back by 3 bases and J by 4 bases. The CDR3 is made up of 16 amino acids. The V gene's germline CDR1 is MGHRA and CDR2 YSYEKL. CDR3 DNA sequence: TGCGCCAGCAGCCACAATGGACTAGGAGTATCAGATACGCAGTATTTT. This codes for CASSHNGLGVSDTQYF.

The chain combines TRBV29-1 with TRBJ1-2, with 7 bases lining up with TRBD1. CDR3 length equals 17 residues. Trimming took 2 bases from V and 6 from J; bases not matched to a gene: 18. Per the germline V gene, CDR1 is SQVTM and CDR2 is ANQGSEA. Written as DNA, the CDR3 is TGCAGCGTTGAAAGGATGACGCGACAGGGACATGAAAATGGCTACACCTTC. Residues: CSVERMTRQGHENGYTF.

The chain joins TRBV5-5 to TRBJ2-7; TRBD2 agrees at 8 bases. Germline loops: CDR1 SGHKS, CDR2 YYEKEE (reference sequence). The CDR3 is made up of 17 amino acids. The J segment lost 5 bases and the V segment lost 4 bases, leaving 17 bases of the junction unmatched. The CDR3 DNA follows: TGTGCCAGCAGCGTCGACCCCCTCGGGCGGGAGGCACACGAGCAGTACTTC. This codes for CASSVDPLGREAHEQYF.

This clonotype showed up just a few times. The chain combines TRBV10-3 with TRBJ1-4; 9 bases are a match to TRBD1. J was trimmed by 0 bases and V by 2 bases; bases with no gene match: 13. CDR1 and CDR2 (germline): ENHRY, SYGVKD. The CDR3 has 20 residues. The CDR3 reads CAISEPSGTGNPPTNEKLFF. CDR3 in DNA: TGTGCCATCAGTGAGCCTTCCGGGACAGGGAATCCGCCAACTAATGAAAAACTGTTTTTT.

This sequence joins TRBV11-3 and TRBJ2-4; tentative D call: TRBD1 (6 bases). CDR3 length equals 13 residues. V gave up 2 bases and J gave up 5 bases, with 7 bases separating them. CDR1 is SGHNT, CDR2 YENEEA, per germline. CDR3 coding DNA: TGTGCCAGCAGCTTACGGACAGAAAACATTCAGTACTTC. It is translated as CASSLRTENIQYF.

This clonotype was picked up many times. The CDR3: CSARRGGVRNNQPQHF. CDR3 nucleotide sequence: TGCAGTGCTAGGAGGGGTGGGGTTCGGAACAATCAGCCCCAGCATTTT. This chain uses TRBV20-1 with TRBJ1-5, with D maybe TRBD1 (5 bases). The V end was cut by 3 bases, the J end by 3 bases, with 18 bases between. Germline V lookup: CDR1 DFQATT, CDR2 SNEGSKA (reference sequence). The CDR3 runs to 16 residues.

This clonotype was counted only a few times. CDR3 nucleotides: TGTGCCACCAGCAGAGTGAGGGGAGGCACAGATACGCAGTATTTT. As protein: CATSRVRGGTDTQYF. The chain is built from TRBV15 and TRBJ2-3; D is possibly TRBD1 or TRBD2 (5 bases each). The CDR3 has 15 residues. V lost 1 base and J lost 1, with 9 bases in between. The germline gives CDR1 LNHNV, CDR2 YYDKDF (reference sequence).

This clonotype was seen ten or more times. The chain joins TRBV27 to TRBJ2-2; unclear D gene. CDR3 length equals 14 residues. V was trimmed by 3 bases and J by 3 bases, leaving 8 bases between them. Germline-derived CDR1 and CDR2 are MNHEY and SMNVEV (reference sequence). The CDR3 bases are TGTGCCAGCAGTTTCGTGTCGGACACCGGGGAGCTGTTTTTT. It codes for CASSFVSDTGELFF.

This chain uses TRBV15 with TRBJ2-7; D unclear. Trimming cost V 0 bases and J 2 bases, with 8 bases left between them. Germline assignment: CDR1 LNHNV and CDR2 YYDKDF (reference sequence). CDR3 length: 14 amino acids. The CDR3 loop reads CATSREGNPYEQYF. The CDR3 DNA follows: TGTGCCACCAGCAGAGAGGGGAATCCCTACGAGCAGTACTTC.

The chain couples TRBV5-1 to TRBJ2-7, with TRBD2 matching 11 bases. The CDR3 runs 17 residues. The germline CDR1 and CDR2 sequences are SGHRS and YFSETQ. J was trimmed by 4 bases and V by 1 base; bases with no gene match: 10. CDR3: CASSLTELAGGPYEQYF. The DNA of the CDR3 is TGCGCCAGCAGCTTGACTGAATTAGCGGGAGGGCCGTACGAGCAGTACTTC.

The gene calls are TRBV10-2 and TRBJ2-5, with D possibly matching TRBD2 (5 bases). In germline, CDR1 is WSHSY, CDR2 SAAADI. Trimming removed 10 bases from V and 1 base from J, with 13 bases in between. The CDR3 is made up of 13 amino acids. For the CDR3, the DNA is TGCGCCATCTCTGACTATGGCCAAGAGACCCAGTACTTC. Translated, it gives CAISDYGQETQYF.

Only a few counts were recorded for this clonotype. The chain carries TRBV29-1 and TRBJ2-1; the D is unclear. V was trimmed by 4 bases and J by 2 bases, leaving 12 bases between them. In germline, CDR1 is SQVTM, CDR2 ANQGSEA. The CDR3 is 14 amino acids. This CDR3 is CSVAELVPYNEQFF. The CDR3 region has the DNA TGCAGCGTTGCTGAGCTAGTGCCCTACAATGAGCAGTTCTTC.

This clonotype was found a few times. The CDR3 loop reads CASSLGDILSYNEQFF. The CDR3 DNA reads as TGTGCCAGCAGTTTAGGAGACATTCTCTCCTACAATGAGCAGTTCTTC. The chain is built from TRBV12-3 or TRBV12-4 and TRBJ2-1; the D is unclear. The length of the CDR3 is 16 residues. Deletions cut 1 base from V and 0 bases from J, with 10 bases between.

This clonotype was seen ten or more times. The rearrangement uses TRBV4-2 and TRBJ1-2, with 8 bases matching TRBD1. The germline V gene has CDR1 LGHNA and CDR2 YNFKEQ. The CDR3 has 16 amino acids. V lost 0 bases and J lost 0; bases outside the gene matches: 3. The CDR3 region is CASSQEGQGANYGYTF. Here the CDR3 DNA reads TGTGCCAGCAGCCAAGAAGGACAGGGAGCTAACTATGGCTACACCTTC.

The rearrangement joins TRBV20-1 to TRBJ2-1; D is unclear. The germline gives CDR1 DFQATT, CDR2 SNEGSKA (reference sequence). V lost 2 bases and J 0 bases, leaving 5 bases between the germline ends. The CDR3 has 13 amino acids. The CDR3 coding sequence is TGCAGTGCTAGAATTGGCTCCTACAATGAGCAGTTCTTC. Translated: CSARIGSYNEQFF.

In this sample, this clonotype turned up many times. CDR3 DNA sequence: TGTGCCAGCAGCCAAGATACCGGGGAGCTGTTTTTT. Amino acid sequence: CASSQDTGELFF. The genes are TRBV4-2 and TRBJ2-2; no definite D call. With 0 bases removed from V and 5 bases from J, the gap between germline ends came to 1 base. Per germline, CDR1 LGHNA and CDR2 YNFKEQ. This CDR3 spans 12 amino acids.